The entry below gives a single T cell receptor beta chain sequence along with its context. No antigen is known for it. With the ViraFEST assay, the study expanded antigen-specific CD4+ T cells using viral peptide pools, then sequenced them. CD4+ T cells were isolated after less than 13 days of culture. Either the BNT162b2 or mRNA-1273 vaccine was given to participants in two doses. The protocol was immunoSEQ multiplex PCR, while the TCRdb copy is restricted to in-frame clones and leaves out a portion. The table has roughly 71,000 clones, about 80% seen once. These data originate in a study of vaccination effects on CD4 cells after COVID-19. The CDR3 runs to 12 residues. Trimming left V 3 bases short and J 0 bases short, with 3 bases between. The germline CDR1 and CDR2 sequences are SGHRS and YFSETQ.

This chain links TRBV5-1 with TRBJ2-5; no clear D. Specimen: CD4+ T cells from PBMCs cultured with HCoV-229E spike peptides, collected after COVID-19 vaccination. The receptor was isolated from a human donor who received a COVID-19 vaccine. The CDR3: CASSWYQETQYF. The CDR3, as DNA: TGCGCCAGCAGCTGGTACCAAGAGACCCAGTACTTC.